The T cell receptor beta chain under discussion was sequenced for a study of beta chain features in type 1 diabetes. Expressed TCRB transcripts were sequenced because the isolated RNA had all been reverse transcribed beforehand. Produced via immunoSEQ multiplex PCR; TCRdb's table is partial and in-frame only. The sample lists some 15,000 clones; approximately 40% were seen once. Germline loops: CDR1 MNHEY, CDR2 SMNVEV (reference sequence). The CDR3 is 15 residues long. Unmatched junction bases numbered 9, after V lost 6 bases and J lost 9 bases. Sequencing used stem cell memory CD4+ T cells from blood. This rearrangement joins TRBV27 to TRBJ2-1, with 12 bases fitting TRBD2. The TCR originated in a middle-aged woman in good health. CDR3: CASRRPGLAGTEQFF. In DNA form, the CDR3 reads TGTGCCAGCAGAAGACCGGGACTAGCGGGTACTGAGCAGTTCTTC.